The 2 T cell receptor beta chains reported below all come from one sample, sequenced in a study of cytomegalovirus exposure and HLA in healthy donors. PCR was performed using 60 Vbeta and 13 Jbeta primers. TCRdb keeps only in-frame clones here, not all; method: immunoSEQ multiplex PCR. The data contain roughly 180,000 clones, roughly 78% of them singletons. The sample taken for sequencing was PBMCs. The source of these receptors is a woman aged 25 to 39 in good health and CMV-seronegative.

V usage is TRBV30 and J usage is TRBJ1-2; 9 nucleotides agree with TRBD1. Germline CDR1 reads GTSNPN; CDR2 reads SVGIG (reference sequence). After removal of 3 bases from V and 5 bases from J, the junction contained 10 bases not matched to a gene. This CDR3 has 15 residues. The CDR3 loop is CAWRTLQGARYGYTF. In DNA form, the CDR3 reads TGTGCCTGGAGAACGTTACAGGGGGCTCGGTATGGCTACACCTTC.

The sample holds one count of this clone. The chain carries TRBV25-1 and TRBJ1-5; 9 positions agree with TRBD1. V lost 2 bases and J lost 2; bases outside the gene matches: 4. This CDR3 has 16 residues. CDR1 and CDR2 (germline): MGHDK, SYGVNS. The DNA of the CDR3 is TGTGCCAGCAGTGAAGGGACAGGGAACGGCAATCAGCCCCAGCATTTT. Its protein is CASSEGTGNGNQPQHF.